This entry lists 18 T cell receptor beta chains sequenced from one sample in a study of T cells in localized non-small cell lung cancer. The method was immunoSEQ multiplex PCR; TCRdb's version includes in-frame clones alone and lacks a portion of them. The table has about 19,000 clones, about 89% seen once. The sequencing here drew on peripheral blood, taken before any cancer treatment. Source of these receptors: a woman aged 40-69 years with stage I lung adenocarcinoma.

The chain uses TRBV9 and TRBJ1-1; D is uncertain. The CDR3 is 14 residues long. The germline V and J ends were trimmed by 2 bases and 4 bases, with 12 bases remaining between them. CDR1 is SGDLS and CDR2 is YYNGEE in the germline V gene. CDR3 region: CASSVRGGFTEAFF. In nucleotides, the CDR3 is TGTGCCAGCAGCGTGCGTGGAGGGTTCACTGAAGCTTTCTTT.

V and J are TRBV7-9 and TRBJ2-5; D unresolved. The V gene lost 3 bases and the J gene lost 5 bases, with 7 bases spanning the gap. This CDR3 is 12 amino acids long. Germline assignment: CDR1 SEHNR and CDR2 FQNEAQ (reference sequence). The CDR3 reads CASSLAKETQYF. Written as DNA, the CDR3 is TGTGCCAGCAGCTTGGCTAAGGAGACCCAGTACTTC.

This sequence joins TRBV9 and TRBJ2-3; D is perhaps TRBD2 (6 bases). Germline-derived CDR1 and CDR2 are SGDLS and YYNGEE. Trimming cost V 6 bases and J 11 bases, with 22 bases left between them. There are 14 residues in the CDR3. The CDR3 DNA is TGTGCCAGCAACCCTAGCGCGGACGCCCCCTGGCAGTATTTT. Its protein is CASNPSADAPWQYF.

This rearrangement joins TRBV30 to TRBJ1-2, with D possibly being TRBD1 (6 bases). The CDR3 length is 14 residues. V was cut by 2 bases and J by 4 bases, with 14 bases left in between. The germline V gene encodes CDR1 GTSNPN and CDR2 SVGIG (reference sequence). For the CDR3, the DNA is TGTGCCTGGAGTCGGGACACGGTCAGCTATGGCTACACCTTC. Translation: CAWSRDTVSYGYTF. Combining the CDR3 with reference TRBV30 and TRBJ1-2 gives the whole variable domain SQTIHQWPATLVQPVGSPLSLECTVEGTSNPNLYWYRQAAGRGLQLLFYSVGIGQISSEVPQNLSASRPQDRQFILSSKKLLLSDSGFYLCAWSRDTVSYGYTFGSGTRLTVV.

V is TRBV5-1 and J is TRBJ2-1; 8 bases map to TRBD2. Trimming removed 4 bases from V and 9 bases from J; junction bases left unmatched: 9. CDR3 length: 14 amino acids. Germline V gene sequence: CDR1 SGHRS, CDR2 YFSETQ. CDR3 in amino acids: CASSLGTRMAEQFF. CDR3 DNA sequence: TGCGCCAGCAGCCTGGGGACTAGAATGGCTGAGCAGTTCTTC.

V is TRBV11-3 and J is TRBJ1-2; D not certain. The CDR3 consists of 14 residues. The germline CDR1 and CDR2 sequences are SGHNT and YENEEA. V was cut by 5 bases and J by 1 base, with 11 bases left in between. The CDR3 DNA follows: TGTGCCAGCAGCCGGCCCGACGGTAACTATGGCTACACCTTC. It yields the protein CASSRPDGNYGYTF.

This clone was seen a single time. The genes are TRBV6-4 and TRBJ2-1, with no clear D. Germline loops: CDR1 MRHNA, CDR2 SNTAGT. The CDR3 extends over 13 amino acids. Trimming pared 2 bases from V and 0 bases from J, leaving 2 bases between. CDR3 region: CASSDNSYNEQFF. DNA of the CDR3: TGTGCCAGCAGTGACAACTCCTACAATGAGCAGTTCTTC.

V is TRBV10-3 and J is TRBJ1-2, with TRBD1 identical over 8 bases. The CDR3 loop spans 18 amino acids. CDR1 ENHRY and CDR2 SYGVKD come from the germline V gene. With 3 bases clipped from V and 0 bases from J, the junction kept 12 bases outside the gene matches. The CDR3 coding sequence is TGTGCCATCAGTGATTTGCTCGGACAGGGCACTACTAACTATGGCTACACCTTC. Amino acids: CAISDLLGQGTTNYGYTF.

The chain uses TRBV9 and TRBJ2-7, with D perhaps TRBD2 (5 bases). From germline, CDR1 is SGDLS and CDR2 YYNGEE. Trimming shortened V by 1 base and J by 6 bases, and 11 bases separated the two germline ends. The length of the CDR3 is 13 residues. The DNA of the CDR3 is TGTGCCAGCAGCGTACCCGGGGTCGGCGAGCAGTACTTC. Translating it yields CASSVPGVGEQYF.

This chain joins TRBV7-9 and TRBJ1-1; 9 nucleotides line up with TRBD1. V lost 3 bases and J lost 4; bases outside the gene matches: 6. The CDR3 covers 15 residues. CDR1 is SEHNR, CDR2 FQNEAQ, per germline (reference sequence). The CDR3 coding sequence is TGTGCCAGCAGCTTGGGACAGGGAATCCCCACTGAAGCTTTCTTT. Its translation: CASSLGQGIPTEAFF.

The rearrangement uses TRBV29-1 and TRBJ1-1, with 11 nucleotides matching TRBD1. With 4 bases clipped from V and 6 bases from J, the junction kept 7 bases outside the gene matches. CDR3 length: 14 amino acids. The germline V gene encodes CDR1 SQVTM and CDR2 ANQGSEA. The CDR3 loop reads CSVVKGQGVPEAFF. The CDR3 DNA sequence: TGCAGCGTTGTCAAGGGACAGGGGGTGCCTGAAGCTTTCTTT.

The J gene is TRBJ2-3, the V gene TRBV25-1, with 10 bases matching TRBD2. This CDR3 has 12 amino acids. Germline-derived CDR1 and CDR2 are MGHDK and SYGVNS. V shed 6 bases and J 13 bases; nucleotides not matched to a gene: 7. DNA of the CDR3: TGTGCCAGCAGAATTAGCGGGGGGATGGAGTATTTT. As protein: CASRISGGMEYF.

J is TRBJ2-3 and V is TRBV11-2; no clear D. Per germline, CDR1 SGHAT and CDR2 FQNNGV. Trimming shortened V by 0 bases and J by 2 bases, and 9 bases separated the two germline ends. This CDR3 has 15 residues. CDR3 in amino acids: CASSLDQEYTDTQYF. CDR3 nucleotides: TGTGCCAGCAGCTTAGATCAGGAATACACAGATACGCAGTATTTT.

The rearrangement links TRBV5-6 to TRBJ2-4, with unresolved D. The CDR3 has 14 amino acids. Germline assignment: CDR1 SGHDT and CDR2 YYEEEE. Trimming removed 1 base at V and 5 bases at J, with 10 bases between. In nucleotides, the CDR3 is TGTGCCAGCAGCTTGTGGCTAGAAGAAAACATTCAGTACTTC. It specifies CASSLWLEENIQYF.

The V gene is TRBV2, the J gene TRBJ2-3, with D possibly called TRBD1 or TRBD2 (5 bases each). CDR3 length equals 13 residues. V was pared by 4 bases and J by 6 bases, with 11 bases between. The germline V gene has CDR1 SNHLY and CDR2 FYNNEI. The CDR3 region has the DNA TGTGCCAGCAGTGCGGGACCGGAGGATACGCAGTATTTT. It specifies CASSAGPEDTQYF.

The J gene is TRBJ1-1, the V gene TRBV19; 7 nucleotides line up with TRBD1. Unmatched junction bases numbered 10, after V lost 11 bases and J lost 4 bases. CDR1 is LNHDA, CDR2 SQIVND, per germline (reference sequence). This CDR3 region has 13 residues. The CDR3: CASSGGGGTEAFF. The DNA for the CDR3 is TGTGCCTCCTCAGGGGGGGGCGGCACTGAAGCTTTCTTT.

This clone was counted once. This rearrangement joins TRBV7-9 to TRBJ1-4; 9 nucleotides align to TRBD1. J was trimmed by 2 bases and V by 6 bases; bases with no gene match: 4. The CDR3 is made up of 15 amino acids. Germline CDR1 and CDR2: SEHNR and FQNEAQ (reference sequence). As DNA, the CDR3 is TGTGCCAGCAGTCCCGGACAGGGGACTAATGAAAAACTGTTTTTT. It yields the protein CASSPGQGTNEKLFF.

J is TRBJ2-2 and V is TRBV5-1; D not resolved. The CDR3 spans 15 residues. V lost 5 bases, J lost 0 bases, and 11 bases lay in between. CDR1 SGHRS and CDR2 YFSETQ come from the germline V gene. As DNA, the CDR3 is TGCGCCAGCAGGGTTGCCCCTGCGAACACCGGGGAGCTGTTTTTT. This codes for CASRVAPANTGELFF.